These 17 T cell receptor beta chains share one sample of origin, sequenced in a study of brain T cells in children with intractable seizures. As for time point: blood from clinic visit 5 months post-surgery; TSC patient then seizure free. This table comes from immunoSEQ multiplex PCR, and its TCRdb copy is limited to in-frame clones, with some not included. The sample lists hundreds of thousands of clones; over 90% were seen once. The sample here was peripheral blood, taken about 5 months after surgery. The receptors stem from a boy under three years old with tuberous sclerosis and intractable seizures.

The rearrangement joins TRBV21-1 to TRBJ2-1; TRBD2 is taken as the D call from the table, unchecked against the DNA. TRBV21-1 counts as a pseudogene. The CDR3 has 17 amino acids. This CDR3 is CASSKALWGRAYDEQFF. CDR3 DNA: TGTGCCAGCAGCAAAGCGCTTTGGGGGAGGGCCTATGATGAGCAGTTCTTC.

CDR3 bases: TGTGCCAGCAGTTACAGACTGGGTGAAAAACTGTTTTTT. This encodes CASSYRLGEKLFF. The V call is TRBV27, the J call TRBJ1-4; no clear D gene. This CDR3 is 13 amino acids long. Trimming stripped 4 bases from V and 7 bases from J, with 10 bases between. The germline V gene has CDR1 MNHEY and CDR2 SMNVEV (reference sequence).

Only one count was recorded for this clone. The J gene is TRBJ1-5, the V gene TRBV18; 7 bases are shared with TRBD1. Germline V gives CDR1 KGHSH, CDR2 LQKENI. V was pared by 1 base and J by 2 bases, with 8 bases of the junction left unmatched. The CDR3 totals 17 residues. The CDR3 DNA sequence: TGTGCCAGCTCACCACGTAGGACAGGTCAAGGCAATCAGCCCCAGCATTTT. Amino acid sequence: CASSPRRTGQGNQPQHF. The entire variable domain, with the rest obtained from reference TRBV18 and TRBJ1-5, is as follows: NAGVMQNPRHLVRRRGQEARLRCSPMKGHSHVYWYRQLPEEGLKFMVYLQKENIIDESGMPKERFSAEFPKEGPSILRIQQVVRGDSAAYFCASSPRRTGQGNQPQHFGDGTRLSIL.

This chain joins TRBV24-1 and TRBJ2-2, with D possibly TRBD2 on 5 matching bases. Germline CDR1 and CDR2: KGHDR and SFDVKD. The CDR3 is made up of 16 amino acids. V dropped 0 bases and J dropped 7 bases, with 14 bases sitting between them. The CDR3 spells CATSDLNPREGGELFF. For the CDR3, the DNA is TGTGCCACCAGTGATTTGAATCCGCGTGAGGGCGGGGAGCTGTTTTTT.

The V and J genes are TRBV12-3 or TRBV12-4 and TRBJ2-3; no firm D call. The V end was cut by 11 bases, the J end by 2 bases, with 11 bases between. The CDR3 length is 12 residues. CDR3 amino acids: CAASGPTDTQYF. For the CDR3, the DNA is TGTGCCGCTAGTGGGCCCACAGATACGCAGTATTTT.

The table lists this clone with a count of one. This chain uses TRBV19 with TRBJ2-7; 9 nucleotides align to TRBD2. V lost 3 bases to trimming and J lost 0 bases; unmatched junction nucleotides: 3. Germline assignment: CDR1 LNHDA and CDR2 SQIVND (reference sequence). There are 15 residues in the CDR3. The CDR3 region is CASSIRLAASYEQYF. As DNA, the CDR3 is TGTGCCAGTAGTATCAGACTAGCGGCCTCCTACGAGCAGTACTTC.

The V gene is TRBV7-9, the J gene TRBJ2-3; weak D call: TRBD1 (6 bases). CDR1 is SEHNR, CDR2 FQNEAQ, per germline (reference sequence). Trimming shortened V by 1 base and J by 4 bases, and 15 bases separated the two germline ends. CDR3 length: 16 residues. CDR3 in DNA: TGTGCCAGCAGCTTAGATCTCAGGGGCTTGGCAGATACGCAGTATTTT. Its translation is CASSLDLRGLADTQYF.

Turning to this clone: The identical CDR3 is also encoded by other nucleotide sequences in the sample. The rearrangement links TRBV24-1 to TRBJ2-7, with TRBD1 identical over 10 bases. V shed 3 bases, J shed 4 bases, and the junction held 2 bases outside the gene matches. The CDR3 is made up of 14 amino acids. Germline assignment: CDR1 KGHDR and CDR2 SFDVKD. The CDR3 nucleotides read TGTGCCACCAGTGATCCGGGACAGGGGTACGAGCAGTACTTC. Translation gives CATSDPGQGYEQYF.

The CDR3 here is CASSPGTGHSPLHF. The CDR3 bases are TGTGCCAGCAGTCCCGGGACAGGGCACTCACCCCTCCACTTT. This chain links TRBV6-6 with TRBJ1-6; 9 bases match TRBD1. The CDR3 length is 14 residues. The junction had 6 bases not matched to a gene; V was cut back by 5 bases and J by 10 bases. Germline loops: CDR1 MNHNY, CDR2 SVGAGI (reference sequence).

The chain joins TRBV9 to TRBJ1-5; D gene uncertain. The CDR3 has 14 amino acids. Deletions cut 3 bases from V and 2 bases from J, with 9 bases between. Germline V CDR1 and CDR2: SGDLS, YYNGEE. CDR3: CASSEGGGNQPQHF. The CDR3 DNA reads TGTGCCAGCAGCGAGGGCGGGGGCAATCAGCCCCAGCATTTT.

CDR3 sequence (DNA): TGTGCCAGCAGCCAAGGGGTGACGGCTTCCTATGGCTACACCTTC. This translates into CASSQGVTASYGYTF. The genes are TRBV3-1 (or the pseudogene TRBV3-2) and TRBJ1-2; D gene unclear. Trimming removed 1 base from V and 4 bases from J, with 13 bases in between. This CDR3 spans 15 amino acids. Germline V gene sequence: CDR1 LGHDT, CDR2 YNNKEL (reference sequence).

The sample holds one count of this clone. The chain employs TRBV18 and TRBJ1-2; D ambiguous. Trimming removed 0 bases from V and 0 bases from J, with 11 bases in between. Germline lookup yields CDR1 KGHSH and CDR2 LQKENI. The CDR3 sequence is 16 residues long. CDR3 residues: CASSPPGGLSNYGYTF. For the CDR3, the DNA is TGTGCCAGCTCACCACCGGGAGGACTCTCTAACTATGGCTACACCTTC. The whole variable domain, filled in from reference TRBV18 and TRBJ1-2, reads NAGVMQNPRHLVRRRGQEARLRCSPMKGHSHVYWYRQLPEEGLKFMVYLQKENIIDESGMPKERFSAEFPKEGPSILRIQQVVRGDSAAYFCASSPPGGLSNYGYTFGSGTRLTVV.

V gene TRBV30 combines with J gene TRBJ1-1; D remains ambiguous. Germline values: CDR1 GTSNPN, CDR2 SVGIG (reference sequence). This CDR3 has 12 amino acids. Between the trimmed V and J ends, which lost 4 bases and 7 bases, there was a span of 13 bases. The chain's CDR3 is CAWKSGVLEAFF. Here the CDR3 DNA reads TGTGCCTGGAAATCCGGGGTACTTGAAGCTTTCTTT.

The sample holds a few counts of this clone. The chain couples TRBV5-4 to TRBJ2-7; TRBD1 aligns across 8 bases. This CDR3 has 14 residues. Trimming at V came to 3 bases and at J to 2 bases, leaving 4 bases not matched to a gene. CDR1 is SGHNT, CDR2 YYREEE, per germline (reference sequence). The CDR3 region is CASSSRDRTYEQYF. CDR3 sequence (DNA): TGTGCCAGCAGCTCCCGGGACAGGACCTACGAGCAGTACTTC.

The V gene is TRBV4-2, the J gene TRBJ2-3; D uncertain. This CDR3 is built from 15 residues. In germline, CDR1 is LGHNA, CDR2 YNFKEQ. The ends were cut back, 0 bases at V and 5 bases at J, with 12 bases in the middle. Here the CDR3 reads CASSQDYYLGDTQYF. CDR3 in DNA: TGTGCCAGCAGCCAAGATTACTACCTCGGAGATACGCAGTATTTT.

The CDR3 loop is CASSSSGASYEQYF. The CDR3 DNA follows: TGCGCCAGCAGCTCTAGCGGGGCCTCCTACGAGCAGTACTTC. The chain combines TRBV5-1 with TRBJ2-7, with TRBD2 matching 9 bases. The CDR3 is made up of 14 amino acids. The V gene's germline CDR1 is SGHRS and CDR2 YFSETQ. J gave up 0 bases and V 3 bases, and 1 base lay outside the gene matches. The variable domain in full, completed from reference TRBV5-1 and TRBJ2-7, reads KAGVTQTPRYLIKTRGQQVTLSCSPISGHRSVSWYQQTPGQGLQFLFEYFSETQRNKGNFPGRFSGRQFSNSRSEMNVSTLELGDSALYLCASSSSGASYEQYFGPGTRLTVT.

J is TRBJ2-7 and V is TRBV30; TRBD1 agrees at 11 bases. The V gene end was trimmed by 8 bases and the J gene end by 2 bases; junction bases not matched to a gene: 11. CDR1 GTSNPN and CDR2 SVGIG come from the germline V gene (reference sequence). The length of the CDR3 is 15 residues. CDR3 sequence: CAVRPGTGGAYEQYF. The CDR3, as DNA: TGTGCCGTCCGCCCGGGGACAGGGGGTGCCTACGAGCAGTACTTC.